The 12 T cell receptor beta chains listed next were all sequenced from one sample in a study of CD8+CD57+ T cells in acquired aplastic anemia. Profiling that covered TCR beta VDJ and CDR3 relied on genomic DNA as its template. TCRdb used MiXCR to reprocess the reads, holding one entry per CDR3 protein. The top ten clones hold roughly 3% of a sample with 150,000 to 200,000 distinct CDR3 sequences, about 47% of them seen once. Specimen: sorted CD4+, CD8+, or CD8+CD57+ T cells (not recorded which) from PBMCs. Receptors originate from a human donor in good health.

This clonotype was detected a few times. This rearrangement joins TRBV6-2 or TRBV6-3 to TRBJ2-1; D possibly corresponds to TRBD1 (5 bases). The CDR3 spans 19 residues. Germline V gene data show CDR1 as MNHEY and CDR2 as SVGEGT. Trimming left V 2 bases short and J 4 bases short, with 24 bases between. For the CDR3, the DNA is TGTGCCAGCAGTTACGGTCGGGTGGGGCGTCAGGGTAGGTACAATGAGCAGTTCTTC. Translating it yields CASSYGRVGRQGRYNEQFF.

Many counts were recorded for this clonotype. The chain recombines TRBV5-6 with TRBJ2-7; D uncertain. The CDR3 spans 14 residues. Trimming cost V 2 bases and J 2 bases, with 11 bases left between them. Germline V gives CDR1 SGHDT, CDR2 YYEEEE. The CDR3: CASSFFYSTYEQYF. In DNA form, the CDR3 reads TGTGCCAGCAGCTTTTTCTACAGCACCTACGAGCAGTACTTC.

V is TRBV27 and J is TRBJ2-1; TRBD1 agrees at 8 bases. The germline V gene encodes CDR1 MNHEY and CDR2 SMNVEV (reference sequence). The V segment lost 8 bases and the J segment 5 bases; nucleotides outside the gene matches: 5. This CDR3 contains 13 residues. CDR3 DNA sequence: TGTGCCAGCCTGGGGACAGGTAACAATGAGCAGTTCTTC. This gives the protein CASLGTGNNEQFF.

This clonotype was counted a single time. This chain's CDR3 is CATSSGARGSSYNEQFF. The CDR3 DNA is TGTGCCACCAGCAGTGGGGCAAGGGGGAGCTCCTACAATGAGCAGTTCTTC. The rearrangement uses TRBV15 and TRBJ2-1, with D maybe TRBD1 (6 bases). This CDR3 is 17 amino acids long. Trimming removed 3 bases at V and 0 bases at J, with 15 bases between. Per germline, CDR1 LNHNV and CDR2 YYDKDF (reference sequence). The full variable domain, with the rest looked up from reference TRBV15 and TRBJ2-1, is DAMVIQNPRYQVTQFGKPVTLSCSQTLNHNVMYWYQQKSSQAPKLLFHYYDKDFNNEADTPDNFQSRRPNTSFCFLDIRSPGLGDTAMYLCATSSGARGSSYNEQFFGPGTRLTVL.

The CDR3 DNA sequence: TGTGCCACCAGCGTGCCCGGGACAGGAAGCACCGTCTATGGCTACACCTTC. This codes for CATSVPGTGSTVYGYTF. The chain couples TRBV15 to TRBJ1-2, with TRBD1 identical over 8 bases. This CDR3 has 17 residues. V gave up 5 bases and J gave up 4 bases; unmatched junction bases: 15. Germline V lookup: CDR1 LNHNV, CDR2 YYDKDF (reference sequence).

The CDR3 protein is CASSPGTGNEQFF. In nucleotides, the CDR3 is TGTGCCAGTAGCCCCGGGACGGGCAATGAGCAGTTCTTC. The chain recombines TRBV19 with TRBJ2-1; D possibly uses TRBD1 or TRBD2 (5 bases each). Trimming removed 6 bases at V and 6 bases at J, with 12 bases between. The CDR3 is 13 residues long. Germline-derived CDR1 and CDR2 are LNHDA and SQIVND (reference sequence).

This clonotype was counted many times. The chain has TRBV7-9 and TRBJ1-2; unclear D gene. Between the trimmed V and J ends, which lost 10 bases and 2 bases, there was a span of 23 bases. Germline assignment: CDR1 SEHNR and CDR2 FQNEAQ (reference sequence). The CDR3 totals 16 residues. In DNA form, the CDR3 reads TGTGCCACCTCCAAGAAGAGGTCGGGTGACAACTATGGCTACACCTTC. It is translated as CATSKKRSGDNYGYTF.

The V gene is TRBV19, the J gene TRBJ2-3; unclear D gene. V shed 6 bases and J shed 0 bases, with 10 bases lying between them. Germline CDR1 LNHDA, CDR2 SQIVND (reference sequence). CDR3 length: 14 residues. CDR3 residues: CASSQAASTDTQYF. The CDR3 DNA is TGTGCCAGTAGCCAGGCAGCTAGCACAGATACGCAGTATTTT.

This clonotype was recorded once. The chain links TRBV10-2 to TRBJ1-5; D is uncertain. In germline, CDR1 is WSHSY, CDR2 SAAADI. This CDR3 spans 12 amino acids. Trimming took off 7 bases at V and 7 bases at J, with 11 bases between the two ends. Here the CDR3 reads CASMGWRQPQHF. The CDR3 coding sequence is TGCGCCAGCATGGGATGGAGACAGCCCCAGCATTTT.

The chain uses TRBV30 and TRBJ2-4; 9 positions agree with TRBD1. The CDR3 has 18 amino acids. Trimming removed 0 bases from V and 0 bases from J; junction bases left unmatched: 9. Germline lookup yields CDR1 GTSNPN and CDR2 SVGIG (reference sequence). The CDR3, as DNA: TGTGCCTGGAGTGTACGGGACAGGGCTACCAAAGCCAAAAACATTCAGTACTTC. Protein product: CAWSVRDRATKAKNIQYF.

The V and J genes are TRBV10-3 and TRBJ2-7; 7 bases agree with TRBD2. V shed 6 bases, J shed 1 base, and the junction held 9 bases outside the gene matches. Germline V lookup: CDR1 ENHRY, CDR2 SYGVKD. The CDR3 contains 15 residues. CDR3 sequence: CAISDPGLGSYEQYF. The CDR3 DNA is TGTGCCATCAGCGACCCCGGACTAGGTTCCTACGAGCAGTACTTC.

There are a few counts of this clonotype. The chain recombines TRBV7-8 with TRBJ1-6, with D unresolved. The CDR3 loop spans 13 amino acids. Germline V gene lookup returns CDR1 SGHVS and CDR2 FQNEAQ. The V gene lost 5 bases and the J gene lost 10 bases, with 12 bases spanning the gap. CDR3 sequence reads: CASSHGADSPLHF. For the CDR3, the DNA is TGTGCCAGCAGCCATGGAGCGGACTCACCCCTCCACTTT.